This TCR beta chain was retrieved from a study of low-dose radiotherapy and immunotherapy resistance in tumors. The overall study: A total of 6.5 Gy was given to Cohort 1 as 0.5 Gy per fraction every 2 weeks. Every two weeks, cyclophosphamide 200 mg/m2 was infused one day before radiation plus immunotherapy.

J lost 7 bases, V lost 6 bases, and 20 bases had no gene match. The CDR3 contains 18 residues. First-strand cDNA relied on TRAV- and TRBV-specific primers spanning alpha and beta chains. The authors ran 15 to 20 PCR cycles to amplify TCRs with a constant-region primer and V-primer adapter. In vitro transcription amplified isolated mRNA. TCRdb itself ran the reads through MiXCR, one entry per CDR3 protein. The sample has 75,000 to 95,000 distinct CDR3 sequences; 20% are singletons. Time point denoted: after trial treatment. The treatment was: LDRT plus nivolumab, ipilimumab, low-dose cyclophosphamide and aspirin (RACIN trial). In the RACIN dose-escalation trial, donors got nivolumab plus ipilimumab with aspirin, cyclophosphamide and radiotherapy. This clonotype has at least ten counts.

The V and J genes are TRBV12-3 or TRBV12-4 and TRBJ1-5, with 8 bases identical to TRBD1. The starting material was PBMCs, obtained after low-dose radiotherapy plus immunotherapy. The TCR was taken from a female donor with ovarian cancer. Here the CDR3 reads CASSRGGSGTGRGQPQHF. The CDR3 region has the DNA TGTGCCAGCAGCCGCGGGGGGTCCGGGACAGGACGGGGACAGCCCCAGCATTTT.